This TCR beta chain was recovered during a study of shared clonotypes between healthy human individuals. This clone was picked up many times. Its specificity is unknown. CDR1 is SGHTA and CDR2 is FQGNSA in the germline V gene. V was pared by 1 base and J by 9 bases, with 3 bases of the junction left unmatched. This CDR3 is built from 13 residues. Findings and caveats of the study: Sampling was confined to blood; repertoires within tissues likely differ.

Unsorted samples, those not sorted, used approximately 88 million PBMCs for genomic DNA. In the original workflow: ImmunoSEQ junction-only sequences lacked quality scores, so their filtering differed. TCRdb keeps only in-frame clones here, not all; method: immunoSEQ multiplex PCR. V and J calls and clone size are copied from that table; D and trimming were computed from the DNA. The data contain 550,000 to 600,000 clones, roughly four fifths of them singletons. The chain combines TRBV7-2 with TRBJ2-7; 10 bases are shared with TRBD2. Source material: PBMCs. The TCR was taken from a middle-aged woman in good health. Some clones in this sample may be carry-over from other donors' samples. In nucleotides, the CDR3 is TGTGCCAGCAGCTTAGGAGTAGCGGGAGGGCAGTACTTC. The encoded protein is CASSLGVAGGQYF.